This T cell receptor (beta chain) appears in the sequencing data of a study of blood T cell repertoires in COVID-19. Repertoires were generated with immunoSEQ multiplex PCR, while TCRdb's copy carries only in-frame clones and drops some. The table lists 350,000 to 450,000 clones, 80% to 95% of them singletons. CDR1 SGDLS and CDR2 YYNGEE come from the germline V gene. This CDR3 has 16 residues. The J segment lost 3 bases and the V segment lost 7 bases, leaving 12 bases of the junction unmatched. The clonotype originates from a woman in her thirties or forties who had been exposed to COVID-19. This chain connects TRBV9 to TRBJ1-3; TRBD1 matches 8 bases. Input material: PBMCs or T cells enriched from blood (not recorded which). CDR3 DNA: TGTGCCAGCTCCCAGGTCGCAGGGGGCTTTGGAAACACCATATATTTT. Encoded protein: CASSQVAGGFGNTIYF.